This is a list of T cell receptor beta chains from one sample in a study of blood T cell repertoires in COVID-19. Here immunoSEQ multiplex PCR was the method, and the copy in TCRdb shows in-frame clones only, minus some. This table holds 95,000 to 150,000 clones, 88% found once. Sequencing was performed on peripheral blood. These TCRs come from a woman aged 50 to 60 with active or convalescent COVID-19. Each CDR3 is given with its conserved first and last residue. Each record gives: CDR3 DNA, CDR3 protein, D gene, V gene, J gene, clone size. D genes are given only for firm matches. The size entry is marked missing in some rows and otherwise reads once, few, many or a size class.

CDR3 DNA: TGTGCCAGCTCACCCGGGACAGCCGCTTACAATGAGCAGTTCTTC; CDR3 protein: CASSPGTAAYNEQFF; D gene: TRBD1; V gene: TRBV18; J gene: TRBJ2-1; clone size: .
CDR3 DNA: TGTGCCAGCAGCCAAGAGCTAGCGGAAGAGACCCAGTACTTC; CDR3 protein: CASSQELAEETQYF; D gene: TRBD2; V gene: TRBV4-2; J gene: TRBJ2-5; clone size: .
CDR3 DNA: TGTGCCAGCAGTTCCACAAATCGCACGGGATATAGCAATCAGCCCCAGCATTTT; CDR3 protein: CASSSTNRTGYSNQPQHF; D gene: .; V gene: TRBV27; J gene: TRBJ1-5; clone size: few
CDR3 DNA: TGCAGTGCGGCCCATGGCCATGAGCAGTTCTTC; CDR3 protein: CSAAHGHEQFF; D gene: .; V gene: TRBV20-1; J gene: TRBJ2-1; clone size: .
CDR3 DNA: TGTGCCAGCAGTGAAAGCCCAGCGGCACCCTACGAGCAGTACTTC; CDR3 protein: CASSESPAAPYEQYF; D gene: .; V gene: TRBV6-1; J gene: TRBJ2-7; clone size: .
CDR3 DNA: TGTGCCAGCAGCTTAGAACCGGGACTATGGAGGTGGGAGCAGTTCTTC; CDR3 protein: CASSLEPGLWRWEQFF; D gene: TRBD2; V gene: TRBV11-2; J gene: TRBJ2-1; clone size: .
CDR3 DNA: TGTGCCAGCAGTACCTCTCGACATATTAACTATGGCTACACCTTC; CDR3 protein: CASSTSRHINYGYTF; D gene: .; V gene: TRBV27; J gene: TRBJ1-2; clone size: .
CDR3 DNA: TGTGCCAGCAGAGGACAGGTGAATAATTCACCCCTCCACTTT; CDR3 protein: CASRGQVNNSPLHF; D gene: TRBD1; V gene: TRBV27; J gene: TRBJ1-6; clone size: many
CDR3 DNA: TGCGCCAGCAGCCAAGGGGTGAGGGGGACTAGCGGGGGGTACAATGAGCAGTTCTTC; CDR3 protein: CASSQGVRGTSGGYNEQFF; D gene: TRBD2; V gene: TRBV4-3; J gene: TRBJ2-1; clone size: .
CDR3 DNA: TGTGCCAGCTCACCAGCTCGTTCGGGGACCCAGTACTTC; CDR3 protein: CASSPARSGTQYF; D gene: .; V gene: TRBV18; J gene: TRBJ2-5; clone size: .
CDR3 DNA: TGTGCCAGCAGCGCACGACAGGGGGCCTACGAGCAGTACTTC; CDR3 protein: CASSARQGAYEQYF; D gene: TRBD1; V gene: TRBV5-5; J gene: TRBJ2-7; clone size: .
CDR3 DNA: TGTGCCAGCTCACTTACGGACAGGGGGCTTAAGAGCAATCAGCCCCAGCATTTT; CDR3 protein: CASSLTDRGLKSNQPQHF; D gene: TRBD1; V gene: TRBV18; J gene: TRBJ1-5; clone size: .
CDR3 DNA: TGTGCCAGCAGCGTGCAGGGTAACACAGATACGCAGTATTTT; CDR3 protein: CASSVQGNTDTQYF; D gene: .; V gene: TRBV9; J gene: TRBJ2-3; clone size: .
CDR3 DNA: TGTGCCAGCTCAAACAATCAGCGGTCAGATACGCAGTATTTT; CDR3 protein: CASSNNQRSDTQYF; D gene: .; V gene: TRBV18; J gene: TRBJ2-3; clone size: .
CDR3 DNA: TGTGCCATCAGTGCCGCCTACGAGCAGTACTTC; CDR3 protein: CAISAAYEQYF; D gene: .; V gene: TRBV10-3; J gene: TRBJ2-7; clone size: .
CDR3 DNA: TGTGCCAGTAAGCAGACAAGCTCCTACAATGAGCAGTTCTTC; CDR3 protein: CASKQTSSYNEQFF; D gene: .; V gene: TRBV19; J gene: TRBJ2-1; clone size: .
CDR3 DNA: TGTGCCAGCAGCCAGGGTGGAGGGGACTACGAGCAGTACTTC; CDR3 protein: CASSQGGGDYEQYF; D gene: .; V gene: TRBV7-2; J gene: TRBJ2-7; clone size: .
CDR3 DNA: TGTGCCAGCAGCAAACCCGAGGGCGCCTACGAGCAGTACTTC; CDR3 protein: CASSKPEGAYEQYF; D gene: .; V gene: TRBV7-2; J gene: TRBJ2-7; clone size: .
CDR3 DNA: TGCGCCAGCAGCCCGATGACTAGCGGATCCTACAATGAGCAGTTCTTC; CDR3 protein: CASSPMTSGSYNEQFF; D gene: TRBD2; V gene: TRBV5-1; J gene: TRBJ2-1; clone size: .
CDR3 DNA: TGTGCCAGCAGTAGCGGTGGAACCGGGGAGCTGTTTTTT; CDR3 protein: CASSSGGTGELFF; D gene: .; V gene: TRBV2; J gene: TRBJ2-2; clone size: .
CDR3 DNA: TGTGCCATCAGCGCCCGGAACGGGGCTGAAGCTTTCTTT; CDR3 protein: CAISARNGAEAFF; D gene: .; V gene: TRBV10-3; J gene: TRBJ1-1; clone size: .
CDR3 DNA: TGCGCCAGCAGCTCGGAAGGGGCTTCACCCCTCCACTTT; CDR3 protein: CASSSEGASPLHF; D gene: .; V gene: TRBV5-1; J gene: TRBJ1-6; clone size: .
CDR3 DNA: TGCGCCAGCAGCCAAGGGCCCAGCGGACTCACAGATACGCAGTATTTT; CDR3 protein: CASSQGPSGLTDTQYF; D gene: .; V gene: TRBV4-3; J gene: TRBJ2-3; clone size: .
CDR3 DNA: TGTGCCAGCAGCGGGGGACAGCAAGAGACCCAGTACTTC; CDR3 protein: CASSGGQQETQYF; D gene: TRBD1; V gene: TRBV5-4; J gene: TRBJ2-5; clone size: .